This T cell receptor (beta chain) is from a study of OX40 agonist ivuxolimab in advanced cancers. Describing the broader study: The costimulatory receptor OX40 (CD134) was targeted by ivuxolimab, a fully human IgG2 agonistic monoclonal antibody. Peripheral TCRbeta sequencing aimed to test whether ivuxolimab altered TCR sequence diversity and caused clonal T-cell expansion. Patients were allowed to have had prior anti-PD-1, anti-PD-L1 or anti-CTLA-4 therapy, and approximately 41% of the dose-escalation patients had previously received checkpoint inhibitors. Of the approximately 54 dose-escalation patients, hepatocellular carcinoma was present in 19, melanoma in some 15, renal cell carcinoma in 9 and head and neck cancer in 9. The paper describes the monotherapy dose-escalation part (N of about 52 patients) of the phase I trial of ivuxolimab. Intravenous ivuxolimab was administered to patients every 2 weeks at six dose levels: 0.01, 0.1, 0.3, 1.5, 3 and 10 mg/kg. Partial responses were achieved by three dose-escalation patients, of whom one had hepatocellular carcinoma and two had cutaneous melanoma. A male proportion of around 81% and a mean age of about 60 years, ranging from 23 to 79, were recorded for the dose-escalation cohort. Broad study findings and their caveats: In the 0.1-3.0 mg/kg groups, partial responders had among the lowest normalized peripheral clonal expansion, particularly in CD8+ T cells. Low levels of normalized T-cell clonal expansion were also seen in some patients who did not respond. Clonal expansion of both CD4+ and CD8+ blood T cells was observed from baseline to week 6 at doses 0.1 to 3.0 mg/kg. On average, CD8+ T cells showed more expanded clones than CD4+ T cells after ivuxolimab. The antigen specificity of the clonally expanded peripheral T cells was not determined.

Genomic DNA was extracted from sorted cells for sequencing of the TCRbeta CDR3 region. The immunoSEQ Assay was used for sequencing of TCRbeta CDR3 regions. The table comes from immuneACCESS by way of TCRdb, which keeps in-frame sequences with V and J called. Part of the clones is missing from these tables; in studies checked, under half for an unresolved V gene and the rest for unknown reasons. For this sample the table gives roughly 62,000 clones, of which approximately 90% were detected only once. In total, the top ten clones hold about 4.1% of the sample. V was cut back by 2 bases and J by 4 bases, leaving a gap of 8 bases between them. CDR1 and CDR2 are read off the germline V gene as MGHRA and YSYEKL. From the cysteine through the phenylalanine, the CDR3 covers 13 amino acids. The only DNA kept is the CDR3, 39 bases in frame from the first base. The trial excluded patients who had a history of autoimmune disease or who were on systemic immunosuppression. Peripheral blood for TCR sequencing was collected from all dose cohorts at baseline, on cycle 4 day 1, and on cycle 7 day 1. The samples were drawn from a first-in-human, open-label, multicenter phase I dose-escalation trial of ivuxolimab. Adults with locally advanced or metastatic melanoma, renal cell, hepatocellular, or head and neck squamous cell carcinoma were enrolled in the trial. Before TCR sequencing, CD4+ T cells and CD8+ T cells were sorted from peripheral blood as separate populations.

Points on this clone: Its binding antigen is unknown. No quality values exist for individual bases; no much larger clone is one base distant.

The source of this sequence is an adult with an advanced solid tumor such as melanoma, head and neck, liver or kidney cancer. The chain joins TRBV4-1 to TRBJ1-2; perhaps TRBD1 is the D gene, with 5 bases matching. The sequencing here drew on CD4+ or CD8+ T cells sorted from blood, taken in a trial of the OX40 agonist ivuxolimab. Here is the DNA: TGCGCCAGCAGCCAACTGGGGGGCTATGGCTACACCTTC. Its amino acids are CASSQLGGYGYTF.